This T cell receptor (beta chain) comes out of a study of cytomegalovirus exposure and HLA in healthy donors. Only in-frame clones appear in the TCRdb table, and some are missing; sequencing was by immunoSEQ multiplex PCR. Of roughly 300,000 clones listed, around 90% are singletons. Germline CDR1 reads SGHRS; CDR2 reads YFSETQ. Germline trimming cut 4 bases from V and 9 bases from J; bases unmatched to any gene: 6. The CDR3 loop spans 14 amino acids. The sequence was collected from a woman in her twenties or thirties in good health and CMV-seropositive. The chain has TRBV5-1 and TRBJ1-6; 8 nucleotides align to TRBD1. The sequencing sample was made of PBMCs. Written as DNA, the CDR3 is TGCGCCAGCAGCGTTACAGGGGGTAGTTCACCCCTCCACTTT. The encoded protein is CASSVTGGSSPLHF.